The 18 T cell receptor beta chains presented below share a single source sample, sequenced in a study of CD8+CD57+ T cells in acquired aplastic anemia. Genomic DNA, the template, was used for profiling of the TCR beta VDJ and CDR3. TCRdb passed the reads through MiXCR, listing each CDR3 protein once. The sample shows hundreds of thousands of distinct CDR3 sequences, roughly 68% of them seen only once. Specimen: sorted CD4+, CD8+, or CD8+CD57+ T cells (not recorded which) from PBMCs. These receptors were obtained from a human donor in good health, serving as a control.

The chain employs TRBV7-8 and TRBJ2-7; no reliable D call. The CDR3 sequence is 13 residues long. Trimming took 1 base from V and 3 from J, leaving 7 bases between them. Germline values: CDR1 SGHVS, CDR2 FQNEAQ. Here the CDR3 DNA reads TGTGCCAGCAGCTTAGGCGCCAGCTACGAGCAGTACTTC. It codes for CASSLGASYEQYF.

The rearrangement uses TRBV11-2 and TRBJ2-5; 9 positions agree with TRBD2. The V gene's germline CDR1 is SGHAT and CDR2 FQNNGV. The CDR3 contains 15 residues. V lost 3 bases, J lost 3 bases, and 5 bases stayed unmatched. The CDR3 DNA follows: TGTGCCAGCAGCTTGAATCTAGCGGGGAAAGAGACCCAGTACTTC. Amino acid sequence: CASSLNLAGKETQYF.

This clonotype was observed once. The chain couples TRBV7-2 to TRBJ1-2; D gene ambiguous. Germline V gene lookup returns CDR1 SGHTA and CDR2 FQGNSA. This CDR3 has 16 amino acids. Trimming removed 5 bases from V and 5 bases from J, with 21 bases in between. CDR3 region: CASSQTAESLKYGYTF. For the CDR3, the DNA is TGTGCCAGCAGCCAAACCGCAGAGAGCCTTAAGTATGGCTACACCTTC.

V gene TRBV9 combines with J gene TRBJ1-1; possible D gene TRBD1, 5 bases. V lost 7 bases and J lost 7, with 17 bases in between. The germline V gene has CDR1 SGDLS and CDR2 YYNGEE. The CDR3 spans 13 residues. The CDR3 nucleotides are TGTGCCAGCGGACCGCAGGGCAGCAATGAAGCTTTCTTT. Translating gives CASGPQGSNEAFF.

This clonotype has ten or more counts. The rearrangement uses TRBV20-1 and TRBJ1-3, with a tentative D call TRBD1 (5 bases). Germline CDR1 DFQATT, CDR2 SNEGSKA (reference sequence). The CDR3 is 17 residues long. V was pared by 3 bases and J by 0 bases, with 18 bases between. The CDR3 reads CSAREYLTASSGNTIYF. The CDR3 nucleotides read TGCAGTGCTAGGGAATATTTGACAGCGAGCTCTGGAAACACCATATATTTT.

This clonotype has a handful of counts. The conserved closing phenylalanine or tryptophan is absent in this CDR3, likely reflecting a read error. The DNA is left out, because the CDR3 cannot be placed on it with certainty; the CDR3 is given as TCRdb lists it. The rearrangement uses TRBV7-2 and TRBJ2-5; no DNA check was done on the table's D call, TRBD2. The CDR3 totals 12 residues, both ends included. From germline, CDR1 is SGHTA and CDR2 FQGNSA. CDR3 region: CASSLASLLLEG.

This sequence joins TRBV11-1 and TRBJ2-7, with TRBD2 matching 7 bases. V lost 3 bases, J lost 6 bases, and 8 bases stayed unmatched. The CDR3 covers 14 residues. CDR1 is SGHAT, CDR2 FQDESV, per germline (reference sequence). The CDR3 DNA follows: TGTGCCAGCAGCTTCCGGACTAGTAGAGGCGAGCAGTACTTC. It translates to CASSFRTSRGEQYF.

The chain combines TRBV5-1 with TRBJ2-7; 8 bases agree with TRBD2. The junction had 12 bases not matched to a gene; V was cut back by 7 bases and J by 3 bases. CDR3 size: 15 residues. Germline lookup yields CDR1 SGHRS and CDR2 YFSETQ. CDR3 loop: CASCREGANDYEQYF. CDR3 nucleotide sequence: TGCGCCAGCTGCCGGGAGGGAGCTAATGACTACGAGCAGTACTTC.

Of note for this clonotype: The conserved phenylalanine or tryptophan is not found at the CDR3 terminus, so this likely reflects a read error. It is unclear where the CDR3 begins or ends on the DNA, so no DNA is shown, and the CDR3 is as TCRdb lists it. This rearrangement joins TRBV2 to TRBJ2-7. The CDR3 length equals 16 residues, ends included. CDR1 is SNHLY and CDR2 is FYNNEI in the germline V gene. This CDR3 is CASSEQVAYGYTYDSG.

The rearrangement uses TRBV15 and TRBJ2-7; TRBD2 might be the D (6 bases). CDR1 is LNHNV, CDR2 YYDKDF, per germline (reference sequence). The CDR3 totals 14 residues. With 3 bases removed from V and 13 bases from J, the gap between germline ends came to 22 bases. CDR3 nucleotides: TGTGCCACCAGCAGGAGGGGAGGCAACTCACCCCTCTACTTC. This gives the protein CATSRRGGNSPLYF.

The V and J genes are TRBV20-1 and TRBJ1-1; no clear D. Trimming stripped 5 bases from V and 7 bases from J, with 17 bases between. The CDR3 is made up of 13 amino acids. CDR1 and CDR2 from the germline V gene are DFQATT and SNEGSKA (reference sequence). In DNA form, the CDR3 reads TGCAGTGCTGAGGTAGGTGCCTACGATGAAGCTTTCTTT. It is translated as CSAEVGAYDEAFF.

With regard to this clonotype: A junction end diverges from the germline sequence, so it may reflect a read error. The rearrangement joins TRBV7-3 to TRBJ2-3, with a possible D match to TRBD1 (6 bases). This CDR3 is built from 14 residues. Germline V gene lookup returns CDR1 SGHTA and CDR2 FQGTGA. The CDR3 sequence: CASSPGTQETQYFF. DNA for the CDR3: TGTGCCAGCAGCCCGGGGACACAAGAGACCCAGTACTTCTTT.

The J gene is TRBJ1-1, the V gene TRBV2; D remains ambiguous. CDR1 and CDR2 from the germline V gene are SNHLY and FYNNEI. The CDR3 is made up of 14 amino acids. The V and J ends lost 3 bases and 2 bases respectively, with 10 bases between them. The CDR3 here is CASSEGRSNTEAFF. The CDR3 DNA reads TGTGCCAGCAGTGAGGGGAGGAGTAACACTGAAGCTTTCTTT. The full variable domain, with the rest looked up from reference TRBV2 and TRBJ1-1, is EPEVTQTPSHQVTQMGQEVILRCVPISNHLYFYWYRQILGQKVEFLVSFYNNEISEKSEIFDDQFSVERPDGSNFTLKIRSTKLEDSAMYFCASSEGRSNTEAFFGQGTRLTVV.

V usage is TRBV7-3 and J usage is TRBJ2-7, with D maybe TRBD2 (6 bases). V dropped 2 bases and J dropped 5 bases, with 10 bases sitting between them. The CDR3 extends over 13 amino acids. Germline lookup yields CDR1 SGHTA and CDR2 FQGTGA. For the CDR3, the DNA is TGTGCCAGCAGCTTATGGAGGGGCCACGAGCAGTACTTC. Protein product: CASSLWRGHEQYF. The variable domain in full, with the rest retrieved from reference TRBV7-3 and TRBJ2-7, is GAGVSQTPSNKVTEKGKYVELRCDPISGHTALYWYRQSLGQGPEFLIYFQGTGAADDSGLPNDRFFAVRPEGSVSTLKIQRTERGDSAVYLCASSLWRGHEQYFGPGTRLTVT.

Turning to this clonotype: The DNA is omitted, as the CDR3 cannot be located on it reliably, and the CDR3 follows TCRdb's listing. The rearrangement joins TRBV7-9 to TRBJ2-7; no DNA check was done on the table's D call, TRBD1. The germline V gene encodes CDR1 SEHNR and CDR2 FQNEAQ (reference sequence). The CDR3 length equals 15 residues, ends included. CDR3: CASSLGTGGLFFGYF.

The chain has TRBV19 and TRBJ2-7; 7 nucleotides align to TRBD1. Germline CDR1 LNHDA, CDR2 SQIVND (reference sequence). The CDR3 sequence is 15 residues long. The V and J ends lost 6 bases and 6 bases, in that order; junction bases with no gene match: 14. CDR3 protein: CASSEGQRNPLEQYF. The CDR3 DNA is TGTGCCAGTAGCGAGGGACAGCGCAATCCTCTCGAGCAGTACTTC.

This clonotype was detected only once. Since no conserved phenylalanine or tryptophan closes the CDR3, a read error is the likely cause. The chain carries TRBV7-9 and TRBJ2-5; TRBD1 is a possible D gene (5 bases). V was cut by 2 bases and J by 11 bases, with 9 bases left in between. The CDR3 is 11 residues long. In germline, CDR1 is SEHNR, CDR2 FQNEAQ (reference sequence). CDR3 protein: CASSLRAGQYC. The CDR3 DNA follows: TGTGCCAGCAGCTTACGGGCAGGGCAGTACTGC.

V and J are TRBV19 and TRBJ1-2, with D unclear. Deletions cut 7 bases from V and 5 bases from J, with 17 bases between. The CDR3 totals 14 residues. CDR1 and CDR2 from the germline V gene are LNHDA and SQIVND (reference sequence). The CDR3 spells CASTYPSGSYGYTF. CDR3 coding DNA: TGTGCCAGTACTTATCCCTCGGGATCTTATGGCTACACCTTC.